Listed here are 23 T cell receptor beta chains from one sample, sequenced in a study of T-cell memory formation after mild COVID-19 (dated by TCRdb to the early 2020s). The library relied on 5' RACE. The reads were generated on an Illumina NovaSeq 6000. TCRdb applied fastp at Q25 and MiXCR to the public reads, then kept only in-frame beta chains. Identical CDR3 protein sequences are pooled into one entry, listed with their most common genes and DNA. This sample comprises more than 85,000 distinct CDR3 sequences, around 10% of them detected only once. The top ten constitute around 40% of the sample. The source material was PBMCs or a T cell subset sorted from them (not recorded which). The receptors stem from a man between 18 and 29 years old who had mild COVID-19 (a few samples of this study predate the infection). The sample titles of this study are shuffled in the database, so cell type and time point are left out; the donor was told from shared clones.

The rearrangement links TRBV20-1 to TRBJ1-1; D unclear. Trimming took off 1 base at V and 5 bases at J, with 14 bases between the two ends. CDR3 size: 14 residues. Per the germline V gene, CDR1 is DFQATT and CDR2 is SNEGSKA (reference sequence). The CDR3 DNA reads TGCAGTGCTAGAGGCCTTGGGGAAGGGACTGAAGCTTTCTTT. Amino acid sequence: CSARGLGEGTEAFF.

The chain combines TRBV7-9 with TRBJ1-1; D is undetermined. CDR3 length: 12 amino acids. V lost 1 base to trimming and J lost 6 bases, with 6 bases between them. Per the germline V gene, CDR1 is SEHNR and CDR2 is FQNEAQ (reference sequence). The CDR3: CASSLGRAEAFF. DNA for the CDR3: TGTGCCAGCAGCTTAGGGCGGGCTGAAGCTTTCTTT.

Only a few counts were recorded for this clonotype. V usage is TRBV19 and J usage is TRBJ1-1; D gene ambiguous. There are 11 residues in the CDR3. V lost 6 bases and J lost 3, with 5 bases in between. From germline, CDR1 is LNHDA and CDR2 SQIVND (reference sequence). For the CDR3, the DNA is TGTGCCAGTAGCTTATACACTGAAGCTTTCTTT. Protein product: CASSLYTEAFF.

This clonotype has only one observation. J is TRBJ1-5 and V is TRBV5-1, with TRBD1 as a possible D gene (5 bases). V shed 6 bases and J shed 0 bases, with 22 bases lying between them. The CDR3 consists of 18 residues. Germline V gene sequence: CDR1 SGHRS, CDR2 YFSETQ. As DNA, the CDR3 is TGCGCCAGCACCTCCACGGGGGACGGACCTTATAGCAATCAGCCCCAGCATTTT. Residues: CASTSTGDGPYSNQPQHF.

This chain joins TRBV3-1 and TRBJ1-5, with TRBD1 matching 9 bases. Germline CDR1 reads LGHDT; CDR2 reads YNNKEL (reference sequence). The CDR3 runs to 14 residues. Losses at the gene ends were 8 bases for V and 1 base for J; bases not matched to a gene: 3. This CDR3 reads CASSTGGSNQPQHF. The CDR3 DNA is TGTGCCAGCTCAACAGGGGGCAGCAATCAGCCCCAGCATTTT.

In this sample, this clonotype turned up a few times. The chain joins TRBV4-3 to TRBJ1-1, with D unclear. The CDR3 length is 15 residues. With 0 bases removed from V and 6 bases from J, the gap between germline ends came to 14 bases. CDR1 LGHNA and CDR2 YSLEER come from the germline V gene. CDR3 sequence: CASSQDSGREAEAFF. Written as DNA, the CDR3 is TGCGCCAGCAGCCAAGATTCGGGCAGAGAAGCTGAAGCTTTCTTT.

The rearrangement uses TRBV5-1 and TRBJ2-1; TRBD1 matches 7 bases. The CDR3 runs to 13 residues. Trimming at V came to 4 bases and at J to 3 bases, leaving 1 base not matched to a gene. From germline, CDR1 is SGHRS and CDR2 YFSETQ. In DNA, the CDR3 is TGCGCCAGCAGCAGGGACAGCTACAATGAGCAGTTCTTC. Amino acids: CASSRDSYNEQFF.

This chain's CDR3 is CASSLGGLAGRIAKNIQYF. DNA for the CDR3: TGTGCCAGCAGCTTAGGAGGACTAGCGGGCCGGATAGCCAAAAACATTCAGTACTTC. The rearrangement joins TRBV13 to TRBJ2-4; TRBD2 matches 11 bases. After removal of 0 bases from V and 0 bases from J, the junction contained 7 bases not matched to a gene. Germline CDR1 is PRHDT and CDR2 is FYEKMQ (reference sequence). This CDR3 comprises 19 residues.

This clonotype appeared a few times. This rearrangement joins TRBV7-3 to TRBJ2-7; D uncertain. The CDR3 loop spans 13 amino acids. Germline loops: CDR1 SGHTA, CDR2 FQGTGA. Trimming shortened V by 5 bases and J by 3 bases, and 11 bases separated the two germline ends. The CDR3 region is CASSLYDFYEQYV. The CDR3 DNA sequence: TGTGCCAGCAGCCTGTATGATTTCTACGAGCAGTACGTC.

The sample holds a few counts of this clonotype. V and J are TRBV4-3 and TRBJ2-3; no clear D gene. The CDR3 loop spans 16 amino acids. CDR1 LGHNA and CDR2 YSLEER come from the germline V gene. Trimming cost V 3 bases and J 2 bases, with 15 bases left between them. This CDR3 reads CASSHLPRRVTDTQYF. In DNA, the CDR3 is TGCGCCAGCAGCCATCTCCCTCGAAGGGTCACAGATACGCAGTATTTT.

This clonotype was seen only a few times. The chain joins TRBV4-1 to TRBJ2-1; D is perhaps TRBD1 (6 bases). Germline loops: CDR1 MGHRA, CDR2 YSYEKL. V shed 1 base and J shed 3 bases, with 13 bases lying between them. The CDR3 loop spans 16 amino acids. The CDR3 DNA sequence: TGCGCCAGCAGCCAAGTATCAGGGGCGGACTACAATGAGCAGTTCTTC. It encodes CASSQVSGADYNEQFF.

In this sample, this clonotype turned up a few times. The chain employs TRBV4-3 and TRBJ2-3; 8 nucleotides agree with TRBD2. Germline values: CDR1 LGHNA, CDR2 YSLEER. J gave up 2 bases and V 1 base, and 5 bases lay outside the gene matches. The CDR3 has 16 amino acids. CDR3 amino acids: CASSQGGGGPTDTQYF. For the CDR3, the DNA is TGCGCCAGCAGCCAAGGAGGCGGGGGGCCCACAGATACGCAGTATTTT.

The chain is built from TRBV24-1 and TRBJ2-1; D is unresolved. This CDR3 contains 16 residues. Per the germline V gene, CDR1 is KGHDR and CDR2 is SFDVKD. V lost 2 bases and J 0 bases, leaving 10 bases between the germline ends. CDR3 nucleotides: TGTGCCACCAGTGATTATCGACTGAGCTCCTACAATGAGCAGTTCTTC. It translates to CATSDYRLSSYNEQFF.

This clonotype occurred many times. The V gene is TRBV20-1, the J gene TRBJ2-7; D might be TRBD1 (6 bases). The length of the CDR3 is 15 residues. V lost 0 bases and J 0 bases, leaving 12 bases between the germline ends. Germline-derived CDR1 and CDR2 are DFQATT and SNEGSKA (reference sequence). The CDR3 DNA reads TGCAGTGCTAGAGATCCAGGGGCTAGCTCCTACGAGCAGTACTTC. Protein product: CSARDPGASSYEQYF.

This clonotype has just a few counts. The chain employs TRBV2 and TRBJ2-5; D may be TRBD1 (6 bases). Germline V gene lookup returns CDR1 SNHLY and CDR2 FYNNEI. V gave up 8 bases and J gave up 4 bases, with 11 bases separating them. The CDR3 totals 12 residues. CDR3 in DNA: TGTGCCAGCCGGGCAGGGGCAGAGACCCAGTACTTC. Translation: CASRAGAETQYF.

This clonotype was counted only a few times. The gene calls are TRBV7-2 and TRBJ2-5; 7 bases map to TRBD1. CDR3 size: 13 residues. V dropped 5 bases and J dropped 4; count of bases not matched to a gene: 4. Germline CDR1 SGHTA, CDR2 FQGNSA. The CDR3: CASSHAGGETQYF. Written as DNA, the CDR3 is TGTGCCAGCAGCCACGCAGGGGGAGAGACCCAGTACTTC.

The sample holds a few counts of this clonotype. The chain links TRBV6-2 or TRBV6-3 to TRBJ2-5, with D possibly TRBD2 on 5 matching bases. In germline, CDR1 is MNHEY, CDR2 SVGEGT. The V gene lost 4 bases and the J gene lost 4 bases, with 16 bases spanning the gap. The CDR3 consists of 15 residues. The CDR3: CASSSTGVRVETQYF. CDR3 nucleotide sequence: TGTGCCAGCAGTTCTACCGGGGTCCGAGTAGAGACCCAGTACTTC.

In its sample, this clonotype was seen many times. CDR3 DNA sequence: TGTGCCAGCAGTTACGTGGCCCAGGTGGGTGGGTTCACTGAAGCTTTCTTT. Its protein product is CASSYVAQVGGFTEAFF. The genes are TRBV6-5 and TRBJ1-1; D not certain. The germline V gene encodes CDR1 MNHEY and CDR2 SVGAGI. Trimming took off 2 bases at V and 4 bases at J, with 20 bases between the two ends. This CDR3 spans 17 amino acids.

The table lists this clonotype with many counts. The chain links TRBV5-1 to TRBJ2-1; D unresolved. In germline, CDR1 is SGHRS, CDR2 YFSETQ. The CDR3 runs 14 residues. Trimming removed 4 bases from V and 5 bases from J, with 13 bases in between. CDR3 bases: TGCGCCAGCAGCCCCGGACGGCTAGACAATGAGCAGTTCTTC. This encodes CASSPGRLDNEQFF.

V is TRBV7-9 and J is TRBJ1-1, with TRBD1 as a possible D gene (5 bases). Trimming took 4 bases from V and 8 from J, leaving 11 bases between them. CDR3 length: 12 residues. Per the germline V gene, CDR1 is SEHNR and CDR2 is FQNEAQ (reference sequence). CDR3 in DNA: TGTGCCAGCAGCTCGGGGCACCCAGAAGCTTTCTTT. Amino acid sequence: CASSSGHPEAFF.

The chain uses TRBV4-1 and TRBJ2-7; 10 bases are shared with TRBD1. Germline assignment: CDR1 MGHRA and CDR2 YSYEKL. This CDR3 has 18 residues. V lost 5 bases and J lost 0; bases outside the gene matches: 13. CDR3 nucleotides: TGCGCCAGCAGCGAAGGTATTTCGGGACAGGGGAGCTCCTACGAGCAGTACGTC. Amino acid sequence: CASSEGISGQGSSYEQYV.

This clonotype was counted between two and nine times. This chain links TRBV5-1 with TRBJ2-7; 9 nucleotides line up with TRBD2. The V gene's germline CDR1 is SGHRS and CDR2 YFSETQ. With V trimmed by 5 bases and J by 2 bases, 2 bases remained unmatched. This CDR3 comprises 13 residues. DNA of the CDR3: TGCGCCAGCAGGGCTAGCGGGGCCTACGAGCAGTACTTC. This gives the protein CASRASGAYEQYF.

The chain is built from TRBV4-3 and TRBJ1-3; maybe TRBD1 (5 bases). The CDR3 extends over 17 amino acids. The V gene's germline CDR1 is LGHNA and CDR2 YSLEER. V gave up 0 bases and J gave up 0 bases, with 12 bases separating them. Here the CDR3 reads CASSQDNRLISGNTIYF. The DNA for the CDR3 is TGCGCCAGCAGCCAAGATAACAGGTTGATCTCTGGAAACACCATATATTTT.